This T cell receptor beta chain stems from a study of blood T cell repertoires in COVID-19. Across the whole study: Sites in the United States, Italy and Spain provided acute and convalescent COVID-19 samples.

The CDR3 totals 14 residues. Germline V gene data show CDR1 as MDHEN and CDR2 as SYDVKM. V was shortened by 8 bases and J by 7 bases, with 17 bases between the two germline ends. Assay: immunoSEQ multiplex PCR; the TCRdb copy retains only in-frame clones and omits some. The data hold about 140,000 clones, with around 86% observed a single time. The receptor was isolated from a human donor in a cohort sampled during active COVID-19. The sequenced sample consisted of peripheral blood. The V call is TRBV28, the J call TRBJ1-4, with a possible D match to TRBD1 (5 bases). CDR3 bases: TGTGCCAGCTCCATGGGGCCTTTGGGTGAAAAACTGTTTTTT. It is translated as CASSMGPLGEKLFF.